This T cell receptor (beta chain) was sequenced in a study of cytomegalovirus exposure and HLA in healthy donors. The PCR made use of 60 Vbeta and 13 Jbeta primers. Only in-frame clones appear in the TCRdb table, and some are missing; sequencing was by immunoSEQ multiplex PCR. Among about 76,000 clones, 73% were seen once, and the ten largest hold roughly 16%. Germline V gives CDR1 SQVTM, CDR2 ANQGSEA. The ends were cut back, 1 base at V and 0 bases at J, with 11 bases in the middle. The CDR3 consists of 15 residues. This receptor was taken from a woman between 40 and 55 years old in good health and CMV-seropositive. The chain uses TRBV29-1 and TRBJ2-3; D gene ambiguous. The sequenced sample was PBMCs. CDR3 in DNA: TGCAGCGTTGAAGCGCCGACTTTTAGCACAGATACGCAGTATTTT. Translating it yields CSVEAPTFSTDTQYF.